Included here is one T cell receptor (beta chain) sequence, with context. What it recognizes is unknown. This specimen comes from a study of cytomegalovirus exposure and HLA in healthy donors. About the study: The approximately 120 validation repertoires were reported in a later analysis to have been generated on the same platform as the 500 to 700 first-cohort repertoires. Points from the study as a whole: The study found most TCR sequences rare, yet found some public TCRs in many donors. Some TCR beta chains (around 160 of them) were listed as cytomegalovirus-associated.

Profiling relied on immunoSEQ multiplex PCR, and the TCRdb table lists in-frame clones only, not all of them. The sample comprises around 350,000 clones, roughly 90% of which are singletons, and over 0.75% rests with the top ten. Input material: PBMCs. The sequence was collected from a woman younger than 30 in good health and CMV-seronegative.

CDR3 residues: CASSRRGMNTEAFF. As DNA, the CDR3 is TGTGCCAGCAGCCGTAGGGGAATGAACACTGAAGCTTTCTTT. The genes are TRBV4-2 and TRBJ1-1; D is possibly TRBD1 (5 bases). The V end lost 4 bases, the J end lost 0 bases, and 9 bases lay between the germline ends. Germline loops: CDR1 LGHNA, CDR2 YNFKEQ. The CDR3 spans 14 residues.